The T cell receptor beta chain under discussion was sequenced for a study of tissue T cells after allogeneic stem cell transplantation. The method was immunoSEQ multiplex PCR; TCRdb's version includes in-frame clones alone and lacks a portion of them. The sample has over 7,500 clones; about 42% are singletons. Trimming cost V 1 base and J 2 bases, with 12 bases left between them. Germline CDR1 reads KGHTA; CDR2 reads FRNEEI. There are 15 residues in the CDR3. In its sample, this clone was seen once. Its antigen is still unknown. Gene names denote mouse genes. The read finishes 1 residue shy of the CDR3 end, and the germline J gene is used to complete it. General study results and limits: Blood and spleen captured only part of the tissue TCR repertoire.

Time point here: mouse harvest day 7 after allogeneic transplant. Each mouse received 10^7 T-cell-depleted marrow cells plus 10^6 splenic CD5+ T cells by tail vein. This mouse GVHD model was MHC-mismatched B6 to BALB/c, profiled day 7 or 14. The sequenced sample consisted of gut tissue. The source is a female BALB/c mouse given C57BL/6 T cells with graft-versus-host disease after an allogeneic hematopoietic cell transplant. The chain is built from TRBV24 and TRBJ2-7; D possibly corresponds to TRBD2 (7 bases). The CDR3 sequence is CASSLSKGGAYEQYF. The sequenced CDR3 bases are TGTGCCAGCAGTCTGTCGAAGGGGGGGGCCTATGAACAGTAC.